What follows are 32 T cell receptor beta chains derived from one specimen sequenced in a study of regulatory T cells in long-lasting Graves disease. Time point indicated: newly diagnosed GD, antithyroid drugs for less than 3 months. The TCR library was prepared using RNA isolated from PBMCs. Arm-PCR of CDR3 regions and iRepertoire HTBI primers were the basis on which TCR beta libraries were built. One entry per CDR3 protein, called by TCRdb with MiXCR from the multiplex PCR reads. The data hold roughly 500,000 distinct CDR3 sequences, with around 12% observed a single time. These data were also reused for a study on T cells in Graves' hyperthyroidism and ophthalmopathy.

Material: peripheral blood mononuclear cells (PBMCs), obtained at new diagnosis, from a patient treated with antithyroid drugs. These receptors were taken from a woman in her thirties with Graves disease.

This chain uses TRBV7-3 with TRBJ2-1; possible D gene TRBD1, 8 bases. The CDR3 length is 14 residues. V was shortened by 5 bases and J by 9 bases, with 17 bases between the two germline ends. CDR1 is SGHTA and CDR2 is FQGTGA in the germline V gene. In DNA, the CDR3 is TGTGCCAGCAGCCTTTACAGGGGGGGGGGTGAGCAGTTCTTC. This sequence encodes CASSLYRGGGEQFF.

V is TRBV5-1 and J is TRBJ2-1; the D is unclear. The CDR3 consists of 20 residues. CDR1 and CDR2 from the germline V gene are SGHRS and YFSETQ. With 3 bases removed from V and 1 base from J, the gap between germline ends came to 26 bases. The CDR3 nucleotides read TGCGCCAGCAGCTCGATTTTACATGCGTTCAAGGAAGGGTCCTACAATGAGCAGTTCTTC. Protein: CASSSILHAFKEGSYNEQFF.

The chain is built from TRBV6-1 and TRBJ2-7, with 11 bases lining up with TRBD2. J was trimmed by 3 bases and V by 9 bases; bases with no gene match: 4. The CDR3 is 13 amino acids. The V gene's germline CDR1 is MNHNS and CDR2 SASEGT. In DNA form, the CDR3 reads TGTGCCAGGGGCGGGACTAGCGGCTACGAGCAGTACTTC. Translation gives CARGGTSGYEQYF.

This clonotype showed up many times. This chain joins TRBV28 and TRBJ2-3, with 7 nucleotides matching TRBD2. The germline V gene encodes CDR1 MDHEN and CDR2 SYDVKM. The CDR3 has 18 residues. The ends lost 1 base at V and 0 bases at J; junction bases unmatched: 10. CDR3 sequence reads: CASSLSPVRRESTDTQYF. The DNA of the CDR3 is TGTGCCAGCAGTTTATCCCCCGTTAGGCGGGAGAGCACAGATACGCAGTATTTT.

This clonotype was observed a few times. The genes are TRBV7-2 and TRBJ2-2; D is possibly TRBD1 (6 bases). V was cut by 6 bases and J by 8 bases, with 22 bases left in between. This CDR3 has 16 residues. Per the germline V gene, CDR1 is SGHTA and CDR2 is FQGNSA. CDR3 amino acids: CASRRDRTRGSGELFF. The CDR3 region has the DNA TGTGCCAGCAGACGCGACAGAACCAGGGGTAGTGGGGAGCTGTTTTTT.

The CDR3 DNA is TGCAGCGTTGCAGCGTACAATGAGCAGTTCTTC. This sequence encodes CSVAAYNEQFF. The V gene is TRBV29-1, the J gene TRBJ2-1; D remains unclear. The CDR3 runs to 11 residues. V lost 4 bases, J lost 4 bases, and 5 bases lay in between. Germline V gene sequence: CDR1 SQVTM, CDR2 ANQGSEA.

This clonotype was observed many times. J is TRBJ1-2 and V is TRBV19; the D is unclear. The germline V gene has CDR1 LNHDA and CDR2 SQIVND (reference sequence). This CDR3 is 15 amino acids long. Trimming shortened V by 3 bases and J by 4 bases, and 15 bases separated the two germline ends. In DNA form, the CDR3 reads TGTGCCAGTAGTATCCCTTCAGCGCCCCGCTATGGCTACACCTTC. Translation: CASSIPSAPRYGYTF.

The V and J genes are TRBV5-4 and TRBJ1-4; the match to TRBD1 covers 7 bases. This CDR3 region has 15 residues. Germline-derived CDR1 and CDR2 are SGHNT and YYREEE (reference sequence). With 0 bases clipped from V and 8 bases from J, the junction kept 7 bases outside the gene matches. The CDR3 loop is CASSLEGQFDEKLFF. Written as DNA, the CDR3 is TGTGCCAGCAGCTTGGAGGGACAGTTTGACGAAAAACTGTTTTTT.

This clonotype appeared many times. As DNA, the CDR3 is TGCAGTGCTAGAGGTGGGCAGGGTGCCTATGGCTACACCTTC. Its protein product is CSARGGQGAYGYTF. The V gene is TRBV20-1, the J gene TRBJ1-2; a possible D gene is TRBD1 (5 bases). The V end was cut by 1 base, the J end by 4 bases, with 13 bases between. The CDR3 runs 14 residues. Looked up from germline, CDR1 is DFQATT and CDR2 is SNEGSKA (reference sequence).

This clonotype occurred many times. The V call is TRBV11-2, the J call TRBJ2-1; D unresolved. Trimming took 1 base from V and 2 from J, leaving 9 bases between them. The length of the CDR3 is 15 residues. Germline V gene sequence: CDR1 SGHAT, CDR2 FQNNGV. The CDR3, as DNA: TGTGCCAGCAGCTTAGCCAACCTCGCCTACAATGAGCAGTTCTTC. Protein: CASSLANLAYNEQFF.

The rearrangement links TRBV4-2 to TRBJ2-7; the match to TRBD1 covers 8 bases. V was clipped by 0 bases and J by 10 bases; unmatched bases: 17. CDR3 length: 17 amino acids. Germline CDR1 is LGHNA and CDR2 is YNFKEQ. The CDR3 loop reads CASSQDLETGAAVEQYF. CDR3 bases: TGTGCCAGCAGCCAAGATTTGGAGACAGGGGCAGCAGTCGAACAGTACTTC.

This clonotype was seen at least ten times. V gene TRBV30 combines with J gene TRBJ2-1, with D uncertain. CDR1 is GTSNPN and CDR2 is SVGIG in the germline V gene (reference sequence). V shed 0 bases and J shed 7 bases, with 7 bases lying between them. This CDR3 contains 12 residues. The CDR3 loop is CAWSVNWNEQFF. The CDR3 nucleotides are TGTGCCTGGAGTGTAAATTGGAATGAGCAGTTCTTC.

The sample holds many counts of this clonotype. This chain uses TRBV7-2 with TRBJ2-2; no clear D. Trimming took 5 bases from V and 3 from J, leaving 10 bases between them. The CDR3 spans 14 residues. From germline, CDR1 is SGHTA and CDR2 FQGNSA. The CDR3 reads CASSTLLDTGELFF. CDR3 nucleotides: TGTGCCAGCAGCACACTACTGGACACCGGGGAGCTGTTTTTT.

This clonotype was counted ten times or more. This chain connects TRBV7-9 to TRBJ2-7; D not resolved. Trimming removed 2 bases at V and 2 bases at J, with 16 bases between. CDR1 and CDR2 from the germline V gene are SEHNR and FQNEAQ (reference sequence). The CDR3 covers 16 residues. The CDR3 reads CASSLTKPATPYEQYF. For the CDR3, the DNA is TGTGCCAGCAGCTTAACTAAGCCGGCTACTCCCTACGAGCAGTACTTC.

This clonotype was recorded at least ten times. The chain links TRBV3-1 to TRBJ1-1; D is unresolved. This CDR3 is 15 amino acids long. Germline lookup yields CDR1 LGHDT and CDR2 YNNKEL (reference sequence). Between the trimmed V and J ends, which lost 5 bases and 3 bases, there was a span of 16 bases. The CDR3 protein is CASSKLTGVHTEAFF. CDR3 sequence (DNA): TGTGCCAGCAGCAAACTGACCGGGGTTCACACTGAAGCTTTCTTT.

Only a few counts were recorded for this clonotype. This may be a read error, as it is one base from a much larger clone. The chain combines TRBV2 with TRBJ2-7; D is undetermined. Per the germline V gene, CDR1 is SNHLY and CDR2 is FYNNEI. V was pared by 11 bases and J by 6 bases, with 23 bases between. This CDR3 has 14 amino acids. The CDR3 region is CAGTLSSSLGEQYF. The CDR3 DNA reads as TGTGCCGGCACACTGTCTAGTAGTTTGGGCGAGCAGTACTTC.

This clonotype occurred many times. The CDR3 DNA is TGTGCCAGCAGCCCCCAATTCCGACAGAATGAAAAACTGTTTTTT. Protein product: CASSPQFRQNEKLFF. V usage is TRBV7-2 and J usage is TRBJ1-4; TRBD1 might be the D (5 bases). The germline CDR1 and CDR2 sequences are SGHTA and FQGNSA. Trimming pared 5 bases from V and 5 bases from J, leaving 15 bases between. The CDR3 runs to 15 residues.

This chain connects TRBV7-9 to TRBJ2-3; D gene uncertain. There are 13 residues in the CDR3. CDR1 and CDR2 from the germline V gene are SEHNR and FQNEAQ (reference sequence). Trimming removed 4 bases from V and 4 bases from J, with 9 bases in between. This chain's CDR3 is CASSSLYSDTQYF. The CDR3 DNA follows: TGTGCCAGCAGCTCCCTCTACTCAGATACGCAGTATTTT.

Many counts were recorded for this clonotype. The CDR3 nucleotides read TGTGCCAGCAGCAGCCGTACGGGACAGCGCTACAATGAGCAGTTCTTC. This codes for CASSSRTGQRYNEQFF. This chain connects TRBV7-8 to TRBJ2-1, with 7 bases aligning to TRBD1. The ends lost 5 bases at V and 3 bases at J; junction bases unmatched: 10. Germline CDR1 is SGHVS and CDR2 is FQNEAQ. The CDR3 totals 16 residues.

Many counts were recorded for this clonotype. The J gene is TRBJ2-1, the V gene TRBV5-6; 8 bases are a match to TRBD2. Germline lookup yields CDR1 SGHDT and CDR2 YYEEEE. V shed 4 bases, J shed 8 bases, and the junction held 5 bases outside the gene matches. The CDR3 sequence is 13 residues long. The CDR3 DNA is TGTGCCAGCAGCCTCAACGGGGGGGATGAGCAGTTCTTC. Amino acid sequence: CASSLNGGDEQFF.

This clonotype was seen repeatedly, ten times or more. The chain couples TRBV7-2 to TRBJ2-3; tentative D call: TRBD2 (5 bases). Trimming pared 5 bases from V and 2 bases from J, leaving 14 bases between. CDR1 is SGHTA, CDR2 FQGNSA, per germline. The CDR3 consists of 15 residues. The CDR3 nucleotides read TGTGCCAGCAGCGTAGGGTGGGGAGACACAGATACGCAGTATTTT. Protein: CASSVGWGDTDTQYF.

In this sample, this clonotype turned up many times. The chain employs TRBV5-8 and TRBJ2-5, with 12 nucleotides matching TRBD2. J was trimmed by 0 bases and V by 4 bases; bases with no gene match: 7. In germline, CDR1 is SGHTS, CDR2 YDEGEE. There are 17 residues in the CDR3. The CDR3 region is CASSLDGTSGYQETQYF. The CDR3 region has the DNA TGTGCCAGCAGCCTAGATGGGACTAGCGGGTACCAAGAGACCCAGTACTTC.

This clonotype was seen repeatedly, ten times or more. This chain connects TRBV14 to TRBJ2-3, with no clear D. Germline assignment: CDR1 SGHDN and CDR2 FVKESK. The CDR3 totals 17 residues. V shed 5 bases and J shed 1 base, with 19 bases lying between them. CDR3 sequence: CASSLQRRARGTDTQYF. The CDR3 nucleotides read TGTGCCAGCAGCTTACAGCGAAGGGCTAGGGGCACAGATACGCAGTATTTT.

In this sample, this clonotype turned up many times. The chain is built from TRBV7-9 and TRBJ1-5; D uncertain. CDR3 length: 14 residues. Between the trimmed V and J ends, which lost 1 base and 7 bases, there was a span of 11 bases. The germline V gene encodes CDR1 SEHNR and CDR2 FQNEAQ (reference sequence). DNA for the CDR3: TGTGCCAGCAGCTTAGACGGCAGCCAGCAGCCCCAGCATTTT. Its protein is CASSLDGSQQPQHF.

This clonotype occurred many times. The chain has TRBV11-2 and TRBJ2-1, with TRBD2 as a possible D gene (6 bases). The CDR3 is made up of 13 amino acids. Per the germline V gene, CDR1 is SGHAT and CDR2 is FQNNGV. V lost 7 bases and J 5 bases, leaving 12 bases between the germline ends. The CDR3 nucleotides are TGTGCCAGCAAAAGGGGACTTAACAATGAGCAGTTCTTC. It specifies CASKRGLNNEQFF.

The V and J genes are TRBV4-1 and TRBJ2-1, with 9 positions matching TRBD2. V trimming: 4 bases; J trimming: 4 bases; junction bases outside the gene matches: 8. Germline CDR1 MGHRA, CDR2 YSYEKL. This CDR3 spans 16 amino acids. CDR3 residues: CASSPSVTSGYNEQFF. The CDR3 bases are TGCGCCAGCAGCCCTAGCGTGACTAGCGGTTACAATGAGCAGTTCTTC.

This clonotype has a count of ten or more. The rearrangement joins TRBV9 to TRBJ1-6, with a tentative D call TRBD1 (5 bases). The CDR3 length is 15 residues. V shed 3 bases and J shed 9 bases, with 16 bases lying between them. Germline lookup yields CDR1 SGDLS and CDR2 YYNGEE. CDR3 sequence (DNA): TGTGCCAGCAGCGCGACGACAGCAGTTTTTTCACCCCTCCACTTT. It codes for CASSATTAVFSPLHF.

This clonotype has at least ten counts. The V call is TRBV2, the J call TRBJ1-2; D unclear. CDR3 length: 14 residues. The germline CDR1 and CDR2 sequences are SNHLY and FYNNEI. V lost 4 bases, J lost 3 bases, and 12 bases lay in between. In nucleotides, the CDR3 is TGTGCCAGCAGTGTTGGGCGGCCGGACTATGGCTACACCTTC. It encodes CASSVGRPDYGYTF.

This clonotype showed up many times. V gene TRBV27 combines with J gene TRBJ1-2; weak D call: TRBD1 (6 bases). The CDR3 loop spans 15 amino acids. Trimming removed 0 bases at V and 6 bases at J, with 14 bases between. From germline, CDR1 is MNHEY and CDR2 SMNVEV (reference sequence). The CDR3 protein is CASSLSRGGSDGYTF. The CDR3 bases are TGTGCCAGCAGTTTATCGCGCGGGGGCTCAGATGGCTACACCTTC.

The V and J genes are TRBV7-8 and TRBJ2-3; D gene uncertain. V was pared by 10 bases and J by 4 bases, with 18 bases between. The CDR3 is made up of 14 amino acids. CDR1 and CDR2 (germline): SGHVS, FQNEAQ. This CDR3 reads CATRRPPWADTQYF. DNA for the CDR3: TGTGCCACCAGACGGCCCCCATGGGCAGATACGCAGTATTTT. Using reference TRBV7-8 and TRBJ2-3 for the parts outside the CDR3, the full variable domain is GAGVSQSPRYKVAKRGQDVALRCDPISGHVSLFWYQQALGQGPEFLTYFQNEAQLDKSGLPSDRFFAERPEGSVSTLKIQRTQQEDSAVYLCATRRPPWADTQYFGPGTRLTVL.

This clonotype came up many times. An end of the junction differs from the germline gene, which may be a read error. The chain employs TRBV5-1 and TRBJ2-2; TRBD2 aligns across 9 bases. The germline gives CDR1 SGHRS, CDR2 YFSETQ. The CDR3 is made up of 15 amino acids. This CDR3 is CASGGLAENTGELFF. CDR3 DNA: TGTGCCAGCGGGGGGCTAGCGGAGAACACCGGGGAGCTGTTTTTT.

In this sample, this clonotype turned up many times. V is TRBV11-2 and J is TRBJ1-1; weak D call: TRBD1 (5 bases). This CDR3 region has 17 residues. Germline CDR1 SGHAT, CDR2 FQNNGV. V was trimmed by 1 base and J by 1 base, leaving 16 bases between them. The CDR3 protein is CASSLVGGRAGNTEAFF. CDR3 in DNA: TGTGCCAGCAGCTTAGTTGGCGGCAGGGCGGGGAACACTGAAGCTTTCTTT.